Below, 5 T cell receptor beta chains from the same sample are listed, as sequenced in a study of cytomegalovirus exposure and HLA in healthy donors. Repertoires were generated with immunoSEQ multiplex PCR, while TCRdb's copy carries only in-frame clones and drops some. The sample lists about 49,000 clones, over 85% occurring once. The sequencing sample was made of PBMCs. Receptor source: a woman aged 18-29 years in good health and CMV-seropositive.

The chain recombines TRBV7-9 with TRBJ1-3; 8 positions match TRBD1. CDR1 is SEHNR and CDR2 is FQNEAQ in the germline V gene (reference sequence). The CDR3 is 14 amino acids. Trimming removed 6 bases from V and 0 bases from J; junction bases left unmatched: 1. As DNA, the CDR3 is TGTGCCAGCAGGGGACAGGTCTCTGGAAACACCATATATTTT. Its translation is CASRGQVSGNTIYF.

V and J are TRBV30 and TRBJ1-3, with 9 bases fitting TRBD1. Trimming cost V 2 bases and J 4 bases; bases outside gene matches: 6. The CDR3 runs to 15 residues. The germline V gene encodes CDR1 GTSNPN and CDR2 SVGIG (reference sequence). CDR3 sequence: CAWSYPGTGGNTIYF. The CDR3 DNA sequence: TGTGCCTGGAGTTACCCCGGGACAGGGGGAAACACCATATATTTT.

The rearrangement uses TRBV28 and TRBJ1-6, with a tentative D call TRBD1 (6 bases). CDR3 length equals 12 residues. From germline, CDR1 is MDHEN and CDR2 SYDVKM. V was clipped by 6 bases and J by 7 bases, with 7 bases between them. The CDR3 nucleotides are TGTGCCAGCAGCAGGGGAAATTCACCCCTCCACTTT. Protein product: CASSRGNSPLHF. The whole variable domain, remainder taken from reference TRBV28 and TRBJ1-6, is DVKVTQSSRYLVKRTGEKVFLECVQDMDHENMFWYRQDPGLGLRLIYFSYDVKMKEKGDIPEGYSVSREKKERFSLILESASTNQTSMYLCASSRGNSPLHFGNGTRLTVT.

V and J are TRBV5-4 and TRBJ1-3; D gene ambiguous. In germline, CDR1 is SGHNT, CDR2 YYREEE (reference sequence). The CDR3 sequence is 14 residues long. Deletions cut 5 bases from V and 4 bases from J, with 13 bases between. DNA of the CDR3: TGTGCCAGCAGACCCCGGGAAGTCGGAAACACCATATATTTT. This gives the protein CASRPREVGNTIYF.

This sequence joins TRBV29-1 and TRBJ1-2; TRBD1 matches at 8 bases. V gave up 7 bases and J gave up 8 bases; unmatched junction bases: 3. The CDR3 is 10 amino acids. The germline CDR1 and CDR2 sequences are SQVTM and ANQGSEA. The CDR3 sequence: CSAGQDGYTF. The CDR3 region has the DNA TGCAGCGCGGGACAGGACGGCTACACCTTC.